The 30 T cell receptor beta chains presented below share a single source sample, sequenced in a study of blood T cell repertoires in COVID-19. The data were produced by immunoSEQ multiplex PCR, yet TCRdb's version contains in-frame clones alone and is incomplete. The sample has hundreds of thousands of clones, 88% seen once. Material: peripheral blood. Every receptor here comes from a woman aged 40 to 50 who had recovered from COVID-19.

This chain links TRBV5-4 with TRBJ2-1; a possible D gene is TRBD1 (5 bases). CDR1 SGHNT and CDR2 YYREEE come from the germline V gene (reference sequence). This CDR3 comprises 15 residues. Trimming removed 1 base from V and 4 bases from J, with 12 bases in between. The DNA of the CDR3 is TGTGCCAGCAGCTTGCCAGGGCAAGATTACAATGAGCAGTTCTTC. This encodes CASSLPGQDYNEQFF.

The V call is TRBV29-1, the J call TRBJ2-7, with D unclear. The germline CDR1 and CDR2 sequences are SQVTM and ANQGSEA. Trimming pared 6 bases from V and 2 bases from J, leaving 8 bases between. CDR3 length equals 11 residues. DNA for the CDR3: TGCAGCGTACATTTGACCTACGAGCAGTACTTC. This gives the protein CSVHLTYEQYF.

The CDR3 reads CASSPAGLAAYEQYF. Written as DNA, the CDR3 is TGTGCCAGCAGCCCCGCCGGGCTAGCGGCCTACGAGCAGTACTTC. V is TRBV7-2 and J is TRBJ2-7; 7 positions agree with TRBD2. V trimming: 5 bases; J trimming: 2 bases; junction bases outside the gene matches: 9. The CDR3 is made up of 15 amino acids. Germline lookup yields CDR1 SGHTA and CDR2 FQGNSA.

The chain uses TRBV7-2 and TRBJ2-7; 7 nucleotides agree with TRBD2. CDR1 is SGHTA and CDR2 is FQGNSA in the germline V gene. Germline trimming cut 5 bases from V and 2 bases from J; bases unmatched to any gene: 9. The CDR3 extends over 15 amino acids. CDR3 amino acids: CASSLRRDYPYEQYF. CDR3 DNA: TGTGCCAGCAGCCTCCGACGGGACTACCCCTACGAGCAGTACTTC.

This sequence joins TRBV7-2 and TRBJ2-4; D perhaps matches TRBD1 (7 bases). Trimming removed 5 bases from V and 8 bases from J, with 16 bases in between. This CDR3 has 14 amino acids. Germline CDR1 SGHTA, CDR2 FQGNSA. As DNA, the CDR3 is TGTGCCAGCAGCCCCAGGGGCAGGGGGGACATTCAGTACTTC. This codes for CASSPRGRGDIQYF. Full variable domain (rest looked up from reference TRBV7-2 and TRBJ2-4): GAGVSQSPSNKVTEKGKDVELRCDPISGHTALYWYRQSLGQGLEFLIYFQGNSAPDKSGLPSDRFSAERTGGSVSTLTIQRTQQEDSAVYLCASSPRGRGDIQYFGAGTRLSVL.

CDR3 bases: TGTGCCAGCAGCCAGGGGGCGGGAGGCTACACCTTC. This encodes CASSQGAGGYTF. J is TRBJ1-2 and V is TRBV9, with TRBD1 matching over 8 bases. In germline, CDR1 is SGDLS, CDR2 YYNGEE. The CDR3 spans 12 residues. V was pared by 4 bases and J by 8 bases, with 4 bases of the junction left unmatched.

V and J are TRBV30 and TRBJ1-2; the D is unclear. Germline-derived CDR1 and CDR2 are GTSNPN and SVGIG (reference sequence). The CDR3 loop spans 13 amino acids. The V and J ends lost 2 bases and 1 base respectively, with 8 bases between them. The CDR3 region has the DNA TGTGCCTGGAGTACCGGGAATAACTATGGCTACACCTTC. Translating it yields CAWSTGNNYGYTF.

The chain carries TRBV9 and TRBJ1-2; TRBD1 matches 7 bases. The CDR3 runs to 16 residues. Germline loops: CDR1 SGDLS, CDR2 YYNGEE. With 4 bases clipped from V and 8 bases from J, the junction kept 17 bases outside the gene matches. This chain's CDR3 is CASSPTPVQGMGGYTF. The CDR3 region has the DNA TGTGCCAGCAGCCCGACCCCCGTACAGGGGATGGGGGGCTACACCTTC. The whole variable domain, remainder taken from reference TRBV9 and TRBJ1-2, is DSGVTQTPKHLITATGQRVTLRCSPRSGDLSVYWYQQSLDQGLQFLIQYYNGEERAKGNILERFSAQQFPDLHSELNLSSLELGDSALYFCASSPTPVQGMGGYTFGSGTRLTVV.

The chain combines TRBV18 with TRBJ2-1; weak D call: TRBD1 (6 bases). Between the trimmed V and J ends, which lost 2 bases and 0 bases, there was a span of 14 bases. The germline V gene encodes CDR1 KGHSH and CDR2 LQKENI. The CDR3 is 17 amino acids. The CDR3 bases are TGTGCCAGCTCACCAGGGTGGGGGCGGACCTCCTACAATGAGCAGTTCTTC. Its translation: CASSPGWGRTSYNEQFF.

The chain combines TRBV20-1 with TRBJ2-3; a weak D match, TRBD2 (5 bases). Germline values: CDR1 DFQATT, CDR2 SNEGSKA (reference sequence). Trimming took 5 bases from V and 6 from J, leaving 9 bases between them. This CDR3 has 11 residues. The CDR3 nucleotides are TGCAGTGCTGACGGACTGGATACGCAGTATTTT. It translates to CSADGLDTQYF.

V is TRBV6-2 or TRBV6-3 and J is TRBJ2-1; 8 bases are a match to TRBD2. J lost 4 bases, V lost 6 bases, and 5 bases had no gene match. This CDR3 is built from 14 residues. From germline, CDR1 is MNHEY and CDR2 SVGEGT. The CDR3 bases are TGTGCCAGCAGCCCGGGACTAGAGTACAATGAGCAGTTCTTC. It codes for CASSPGLEYNEQFF.

The rearrangement joins TRBV18 to TRBJ1-1; TRBD1 matches 7 bases. CDR3 length: 15 residues. Looked up from germline, CDR1 is KGHSH and CDR2 is LQKENI. The V segment lost 4 bases and the J segment 1 base; nucleotides outside the gene matches: 6. The CDR3, as DNA: TGTGCCAGCTCACGTCTCGGACAGGCGAACACTGAAGCTTTCTTT. Translation: CASSRLGQANTEAFF.

The chain joins TRBV13 to TRBJ2-4, with a tentative D call TRBD1 (6 bases). The CDR3 totals 16 residues. The germline CDR1 and CDR2 sequences are PRHDT and FYEKMQ (reference sequence). With 5 bases removed from V and 0 bases from J, the gap between germline ends came to 14 bases. The CDR3 reads CASSPTRGLAKNIQYF. The CDR3 bases are TGTGCCAGCAGCCCAACGAGGGGGTTAGCCAAAAACATTCAGTACTTC. Together with reference TRBV13 and TRBJ2-4, the CDR3 gives the full variable domain: AAGVIQSPRHLIKEKRETATLKCYPIPRHDTVYWYQQGPGQDPQFLISFYEKMQSDKGSIPDRFSAQQFSDYHSELNMSSLELGDSALYFCASSPTRGLAKNIQYFGAGTRLSVL.

V and J are TRBV19 and TRBJ2-1; a weak D match, TRBD1 (6 bases). Germline CDR1 LNHDA, CDR2 SQIVND (reference sequence). Trimming took 7 bases from V and 1 from J, leaving 11 bases between them. The CDR3 has 14 residues. CDR3 residues: CASKGDPSYNEQFF. CDR3 in DNA: TGTGCCAGTAAGGGGGACCCTTCCTACAATGAGCAGTTCTTC.

V usage is TRBV6-5 and J usage is TRBJ2-4; TRBD2 might be the D (5 bases). CDR1 is MNHEY and CDR2 is SVGAGI in the germline V gene. Trimming stripped 9 bases from V and 1 base from J, with 13 bases between. The CDR3 consists of 14 residues. CDR3 nucleotides: TGTGCCAGTGCGGGTTCGATGGCCAAAAACATTCAGTACTTC. It is translated as CASAGSMAKNIQYF.

The V call is TRBV29-1, the J call TRBJ1-2, with TRBD1 as a possible D gene (5 bases). The CDR3 is 14 residues long. V lost 0 bases and J 6 bases, leaving 14 bases between the germline ends. CDR1 SQVTM and CDR2 ANQGSEA come from the germline V gene. DNA for the CDR3: TGCAGCGTTGAAGATGGGGGGTTTCGGGATGGCTACACCTTC. This encodes CSVEDGGFRDGYTF.

The chain joins TRBV7-2 to TRBJ1-1; 8 bases fit TRBD1. The germline V gene encodes CDR1 SGHTA and CDR2 FQGNSA. CDR3 size: 18 residues. The V gene end was trimmed by 1 base and the J gene end by 2 bases; junction bases not matched to a gene: 12. CDR3 loop: CASSLVRELDRDNTEAFF. The CDR3 nucleotides are TGTGCCAGCAGCTTAGTGAGGGAGCTGGACAGGGATAACACTGAAGCTTTCTTT.

The rearrangement uses TRBV7-6 and TRBJ2-6; a possible D gene is TRBD1 (6 bases). CDR3 size: 14 residues. V gave up 8 bases and J gave up 1 base, with 9 bases separating them. CDR1 and CDR2 (germline): SGHVS, FNYEAQ. The CDR3 sequence is CASGQGSGANVLTF. DNA of the CDR3: TGTGCCAGCGGCCAGGGGTCTGGGGCCAACGTCCTGACTTTC.

The chain employs TRBV10-3 and TRBJ2-5; 8 nucleotides align to TRBD2. V lost 10 bases and J lost 3; bases outside the gene matches: 10. This CDR3 spans 14 amino acids. Germline CDR1 and CDR2: ENHRY and SYGVKD. CDR3 region: CATGGAPGEETQYF. The CDR3 coding sequence is TGTGCCACCGGGGGGGCCCCAGGGGAAGAGACCCAGTACTTC.

This clone occurred a few times. The chain has TRBV4-1 and TRBJ2-1, with TRBD2 matching 10 bases. This CDR3 region has 17 residues. Germline V lookup: CDR1 MGHRA, CDR2 YSYEKL. Trimming at V came to 0 bases and at J to 8 bases, leaving 10 bases not matched to a gene. The CDR3 coding sequence is TGCGCCAGCAGCCAAGATAGTTGGGGACTAGCGATCGATGAGCAGTTCTTC. Translation: CASSQDSWGLAIDEQFF.

This chain joins TRBV3-1 (or the pseudogene TRBV3-2) and TRBJ2-5; maybe TRBD2 (6 bases). Trimming took 0 bases from V and 2 from J, leaving 7 bases between them. CDR1 and CDR2 (germline): LGHDT, YNNKEL (reference sequence). The CDR3 length is 14 residues. CDR3 protein: CASSQEGGQETQYF. For the CDR3, the DNA is TGTGCCAGCAGCCAAGAGGGGGGTCAAGAGACCCAGTACTTC.

The chain's CDR3 is CASSPQGGSYEQYF. The CDR3 coding sequence is TGTGCCAGCAGCCCCCAGGGGGGCTCCTACGAGCAGTACTTC. J is TRBJ2-7 and V is TRBV7-3; D is possibly TRBD1 (7 bases). Germline V CDR1 and CDR2: SGHTA, FQGTGA. Trimming shortened V by 5 bases and J by 0 bases, and 11 bases separated the two germline ends. The CDR3 consists of 14 residues.

The chain employs TRBV19 and TRBJ1-1; 8 nucleotides align to TRBD1. Losses at the gene ends were 11 bases for V and 0 bases for J; bases not matched to a gene: 11. This CDR3 region has 15 residues. From germline, CDR1 is LNHDA and CDR2 SQIVND (reference sequence). The CDR3: CAVGPGGIMNTEAFF. The CDR3 nucleotides are TGTGCCGTGGGGCCAGGGGGCATCATGAACACTGAAGCTTTCTTT.

This chain uses TRBV20-1 with TRBJ1-5; D ambiguous. This CDR3 comprises 10 residues. V was shortened by 6 bases and J by 9 bases, with 9 bases between the two germline ends. Germline V CDR1 and CDR2: DFQATT, SNEGSKA (reference sequence). CDR3 residues: CSATAGPQHF. CDR3 DNA: TGCAGTGCAACCGCGGGGCCCCAGCATTTT.

The CDR3 DNA follows: TGTGCCAGCAGGAAAACGGGGGGAGACTATGGCTACACCTTC. It specifies CASRKTGGDYGYTF. The V call is TRBV5-8, the J call TRBJ1-2, with D tentatively TRBD1 (5 bases). CDR1 is SGHTS and CDR2 is YDEGEE in the germline V gene. The CDR3 runs to 14 residues. V was cut by 5 bases and J by 3 bases, with 14 bases left in between. The variable domain in full, completed from reference TRBV5-8 and TRBJ1-2, reads EAGVTQSPTHLIKTRGQQATLRCSPISGHTSVYWYQQALGLGLQFLLWYDEGEERNRGNFPPRFSGRQFPNYSSELNVNALELEDSALYLCASRKTGGDYGYTFGSGTRLTVV.

The J gene is TRBJ2-3, the V gene TRBV4-2; TRBD2 aligns across 8 bases. CDR3 length equals 15 residues. The ends lost 8 bases at V and 2 bases at J; junction bases unmatched: 9. Germline V CDR1 and CDR2: LGHNA, YNFKEQ. The CDR3: CASLRGLAPTDTQYF. Here the CDR3 DNA reads TGTGCCAGCCTCCGAGGACTAGCTCCCACAGATACGCAGTATTTT.

This clone was counted at least ten times. J is TRBJ1-2 and V is TRBV29-1; D gene unclear. V shed 3 bases and J shed 8 bases, with 16 bases lying between them. Germline V CDR1 and CDR2: SQVTM, ANQGSEA. CDR3 length: 13 residues. CDR3: CSVDLRGIWGYTF. The DNA of the CDR3 is TGCAGCGTTGACTTGCGGGGTATTTGGGGCTACACCTTC.

This chain uses TRBV6-2 or TRBV6-3 with TRBJ1-2; D is perhaps TRBD1 (6 bases). Trimming left V 3 bases short and J 8 bases short, with 19 bases between. The CDR3 contains 15 residues. Germline assignment: CDR1 MNHEY and CDR2 SVGEGT. This CDR3 is CASSYRGGGAGGYTF. Here the CDR3 DNA reads TGTGCCAGCAGTTATCGCGGCGGGGGGGCAGGAGGCTACACCTTC.

The chain combines TRBV5-1 with TRBJ2-1; possibly TRBD1 for D (6 bases). V was shortened by 0 bases and J by 7 bases, with 20 bases between the two germline ends. Germline CDR1 and CDR2: SGHRS and YFSETQ. The CDR3 contains 17 residues. In DNA form, the CDR3 reads TGCGCCAGCAGCTTGGTTGCCGGGCAGGGGAGAGGTAATGAGCAGTTCTTC. It encodes CASSLVAGQGRGNEQFF.

This rearrangement joins TRBV4-2 to TRBJ2-3; 7 bases are shared with TRBD2. This CDR3 comprises 16 residues. Germline V gene data show CDR1 as LGHNA and CDR2 as YNFKEQ. Unmatched junction bases numbered 8, after V lost 2 bases and J lost 3 bases. The CDR3 nucleotides are TGTGCCAGCAGCCAACCCGAGGGGACTACAACAGATACGCAGTATTTT. It translates to CASSQPEGTTTDTQYF.